Listed below are T cell receptor beta chains from one sample, sequenced in a study of tumor-infiltrating lymphocytes in primary liver carcinoma. One entry per CDR3 protein results from TCRdb running MiXCR on the multiplex PCR reads. The sample consists of fewer than 350,000 distinct CDR3 sequences, over 55% of them appearing once. The specimen was peripheral blood. The receptors come from a middle-aged man with primary liver carcinoma and hepatitis B virus infection. The CDR3 runs from the conserved cysteine through the conserved F or W. Clone size appears in some rows only: once, few, many, or a class for an expanded clone.

- TRBV11-1 CASSFERDLTDAQYF
few TRBV6-5 CASGNSRSPVNNSPLHF
- TRBV4-3 CASRFTRSSYNSPLHF
once TRBV20-1 CCAYQLTGELFF
many TRBV10-1 CASKTGPYEQYF
- TRBV6-1 CASNEMGRSYGCTF
- TRBV28 CASSLGLVVYEQYF
- TRBV5-1 CASSFSGLQETQYF
few TRBV9 CASSVGDYNEQFF
- TRBV29-1 CIVTGEAGANVLTF
- TRBV10-2 CASSGTPPMFNEQFF
- TRBV5-4 CTSSLSGGAGGQFF
- TRBV6-2/TRBV6-3 CASRPPGGRSPSGYF
- TRBV29-1 CSVVTGIMDTEAFF
- TRBV10-1 CASISNAGPGQGALGGQPQHF
many TRBV6-5 CASSYTQGLESPLHF
many TRBV6-2/TRBV6-3 CASSGRGQRYNEQFF
- TRBV11-2 CANSFRDRPSYEQYF
- TRBV28 CASSSHRGLGSYEQYF
- TRBV5-1 CASSWGSRDYNQPQHF
few TRBV6-2/TRBV6-3 CASSYTRLAGDTDTQYF
- TRBV5-1 CASSFTFTATDTQYF
many TRBV29-1 CSVEISGRGFGEQFF
- TRBV5-1 CASSPPGQNEFF
- TRBV7-2 CAGSLVGSPHEQYF